This is a list of T cell receptor beta chains from one sample in a study of OX40 agonist ivuxolimab in advanced cancers. Sequenced by immunoSEQ multiplex PCR; TCRdb stores in-frame clones only, minus some. The repertoire holds tens of thousands of clones, with about four fifths as singletons. The sequences come from CD4+ or CD8+ T cells sorted from blood, collected in a trial of the OX40 agonist ivuxolimab. The receptor set was obtained from an adult with an advanced solid tumor such as melanoma, head and neck, liver or kidney cancer. Each CDR3 is given with its conserved first and last residue. The D gene is left open where the match is weak. The size field is filled for only some rows; it gives once, few, many or a size class.

clone_size	v_call	d_call	j_call	cdr3_aa	cdr3_nt
-	TRBV5-1	TRBD1	TRBJ2-7	CASSLTGDGREQYF	TGCGCCAGCAGCTTGACAGGGGACGGGCGCGAGCAGTACTTC
-	TRBV7-2	-	TRBJ2-1	CASSLDLGFYNEQFF	TGTGCCAGCAGCTTAGATCTGGGGTTCTACAATGAGCAGTTCTTC
-	TRBV5-6	TRBD1	TRBJ2-2	CASSPGQNTGELFF	TGTGCCAGCAGCCCGGGACAGAATACCGGGGAGCTGTTTTTT
-	TRBV11-3	TRBD1	TRBJ1-2	CASSSRQGSDGYTF	TGTGCCAGCAGCTCCCGACAGGGGAGCGATGGCTACACCTTC
-	TRBV6-5	TRBD1	TRBJ2-2	CASSRDRVAGELFF	TGTGCCAGCAGCCGCGACAGGGTCGCCGGGGAGCTGTTTTTT
-	TRBV28	-	TRBJ2-7	CASSLGGDEQYF	TGTGCCAGCAGTCTCGGGGGAGACGAGCAGTACTTC
-	TRBV7-8	TRBD1	TRBJ1-2	CASSLVSTPGGTYGYTF	TGTGCCAGCAGCTTAGTTAGTACGCCAGGGGGGACTTATGGCTACACCTTC
-	TRBV29-1	TRBD1	TRBJ1-2	CSVGGSDRPGYTF	TGCAGCGTTGGGGGGTCGGACAGGCCCGGCTACACCTTC
-	TRBV30	-	TRBJ1-1	CAWSVSRGPRPEAFF	TGTGCCTGGAGTGTATCCCGGGGACCAAGACCTGAAGCTTTCTTT
once	TRBV11-3	-	TRBJ2-7	CASSLGEGRRYEQYF	TGTGCCAGCAGCTTGGGAGAGGGCAGAAGGTACGAGCAGTACTTC
-	TRBV4-3	-	TRBJ1-4	CASSQDLRSGTNEKLFF	TGCGCCAGCAGCCAAGATCTTCGGAGTGGGACTAATGAAAAACTGTTTTTT
-	TRBV30	-	TRBJ2-1	CAWRFDPGSYNEQFF	TGTGCCTGGAGATTCGACCCCGGCTCCTACAATGAGCAGTTCTTC
-	TRBV7-9	TRBD1	TRBJ2-7	CASSTGQLLSYEQYF	TGTGCCAGCAGCACGGGACAGCTCCTCTCCTACGAGCAGTACTTC
-	TRBV27	-	TRBJ1-2	CASSSGPVSYGYTF	TGTGCCAGCAGTTCAGGACCAGTAAGCTATGGCTACACCTTC
few	TRBV27	-	TRBJ1-2	CASSPKGAPNYGYTF	TGTGCCAGCAGCCCGAAGGGCGCCCCTAACTATGGCTACACCTTC
-	TRBV5-8	TRBD2	TRBJ2-1	CASSLLASGRWGNEQFF	TGTGCCAGCAGCTTGTTGGCTAGCGGGCGCTGGGGCAATGAGCAGTTCTTC
-	TRBV7-6	TRBD1	TRBJ1-6	CASSPTGGLSYNSPLHF	TGTGCCAGCAGCCCCACAGGGGGCCTGTCCTATAATTCACCCCTCCACTTT
-	TRBV28	TRBD1	TRBJ1-5	CASSHGAGGTGNQPQHF	TGTGCCAGCAGTCACGGGGCAGGGGGGACCGGCAATCAGCCCCAGCATTTT
-	TRBV7-9	-	TRBJ2-7	CASSLAGGTTYEQYF	TGTGCCAGCAGCTTAGCTGGCGGGACCACCTACGAGCAGTACTTC
-	TRBV7-9	TRBD1	TRBJ1-2	CASSISTGERIYGYTF	TGTGCCAGCAGCATCTCCACAGGGGAGAGAATTTATGGCTACACCTTC
-	TRBV7-6	-	TRBJ1-1	CASSLGTVLNTEAFF	TGTGCCAGCAGCTTAGGGACGGTTTTGAACACTGAAGCTTTCTTT
-	TRBV6-5	-	TRBJ2-7	CASSYGQGLYEQYF	TGTGCCAGCAGTTACGGTCAGGGTCTCTACGAGCAGTACTTC
-	TRBV12-2	-	TRBJ2-1	CASRLGAGTSGHEQFF	TGTGCAAGTCGCTTAGGGGCGGGGACTAGCGGCCATGAGCAGTTCTTC
-	TRBV13	TRBD2	TRBJ2-3	CASSLGRTSSTDTQYF	TGTGCCAGCAGCTTAGGCCGGACTAGCTCCACAGATACGCAGTATTTT
-	TRBV27	TRBD1	TRBJ2-1	CASSLRTGSYNEQFF	TGTGCCAGCAGCTTACGGACAGGGTCCTACAATGAGCAGTTCTTC
-	TRBV4-1	TRBD1	TRBJ2-3	CASSPIWDRGSWAQYF	TGTGCCAGCAGCCCCATTTGGGACAGGGGTAGTTGGGCGCAGTATTTT
-	TRBV27	-	TRBJ2-2	CASSLQQGGGELFF	TGTGCCAGCAGTTTACAACAGGGAGGAGGGGAGCTGTTTTTT
-	TRBV19	-	TRBJ2-1	CASSGGGPPKQFF	TGTGCCAGTAGTGGGGGGGGCCCGCCGAAGCAGTTCTTC
-	TRBV6-5	TRBD1	TRBJ2-5	CASSPDRGQETQYF	TGTGCCAGCAGTCCGGACAGGGGGCAAGAGACCCAGTACTTC
-	TRBV13	-	TRBJ2-3	CASSLGDDTQYF	TGTGCCAGCAGCTTAGGGGACGATACGCAGTATTTT
-	TRBV27	-	TRBJ2-7	CASSLVRDSYEQYF	TGTGCCAGCAGTTTAGTCAGGGATTCCTACGAGCAGTACTTC
few	TRBV30	TRBD1	TRBJ2-7	CAWSPGQGFHEQYF	TGTGCCTGGAGCCCGGGACAGGGATTCCACGAGCAGTACTTC
-	TRBV29-1	-	TRBJ2-2	CSVGQTGELFF	TGCAGCGTTGGGCAAACCGGGGAGCTGTTTTTT
-	TRBV19	-	TRBJ1-4	CASSISANEKLFF	TGTGCCAGTAGTATTTCAGCTAATGAAAAACTGTTTTTT
-	TRBV5-6	-	TRBJ2-7	CASSLGASAYEQYF	TGTGCCAGCAGCTTGGGGGCTAGCGCCTACGAGCAGTACTTC
-	TRBV7-9	-	TRBJ2-1	CASSFSDEQFF	TGTGCCAGCAGCTTTTCGGATGAGCAGTTCTTC
-	TRBV2	-	TRBJ1-5	CASSDFGNQPQHF	TGTGCCAGCAGTGATTTTGGCAATCAGCCCCAGCATTTT
-	TRBV27	-	TRBJ1-2	CASSFGVGGASGYTF	TGTGCCAGCAGTTTTGGCGTCGGGGGCGCGAGTGGCTACACCTTC
-	TRBV6-5	-	TRBJ2-1	CASRLATDYNEQFF	TGTGCCAGCAGGCTCGCAACAGATTACAATGAGCAGTTCTTC
-	TRBV4-3	TRBD1	TRBJ1-4	CASSQAGGVGEKLFF	TGCGCCAGCAGCCAAGCAGGGGGCGTGGGGGAAAAACTGTTTTTT
-	TRBV4-1	TRBD2	TRBJ2-2	CASSHLLAGNTGELFF	TGCGCCAGCAGCCACCTACTAGCGGGGAACACCGGGGAGCTGTTTTTT
-	TRBV5-6	-	TRBJ1-5	CASSLAGQNQPQHF	TGTGCCAGCAGCTTGGCGGGACAAAACCAGCCCCAGCATTTT
once	TRBV6-4	-	TRBJ2-7	CASSHLGESYEQYF	TGTGCCAGCAGCCACCTCGGGGAATCTTACGAGCAGTACTTC
-	TRBV6-5	TRBD1	TRBJ2-7	CASSDWTGGEQYF	TGTGCCAGCAGCGACTGGACAGGGGGCGAGCAGTACTTC
-	TRBV21-1	-	TRBJ2-1	CASRVTSVYSSYNEQFF	TGTGCCAGCAGAGTGACTAGCGTCTATAGCTCCTACAATGAGCAGTTCTTC
-	TRBV19	-	TRBJ2-7	CASSIGWGRGAYEQYF	TGTGCCAGTAGTATAGGTTGGGGAAGGGGAGCCTACGAGCAGTACTTC